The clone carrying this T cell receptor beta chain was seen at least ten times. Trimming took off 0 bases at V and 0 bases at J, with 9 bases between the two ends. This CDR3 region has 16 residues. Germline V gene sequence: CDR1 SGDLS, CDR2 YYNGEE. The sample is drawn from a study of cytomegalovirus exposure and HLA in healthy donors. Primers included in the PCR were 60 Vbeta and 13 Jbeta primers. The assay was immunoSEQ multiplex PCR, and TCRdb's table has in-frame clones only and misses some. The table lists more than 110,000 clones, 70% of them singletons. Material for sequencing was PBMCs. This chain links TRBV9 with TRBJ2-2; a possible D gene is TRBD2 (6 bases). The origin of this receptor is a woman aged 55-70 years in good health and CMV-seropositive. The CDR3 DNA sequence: TGTGCCAGCAGCGTAGGAGGCGGGACGAACACCGGGGAGCTGTTTTTT. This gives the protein CASSVGGGTNTGELFF. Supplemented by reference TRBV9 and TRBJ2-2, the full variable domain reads DSGVTQTPKHLITATGQRVTLRCSPRSGDLSVYWYQQSLDQGLQFLIQYYNGEERAKGNILERFSAQQFPDLHSELNLSSLELGDSALYFCASSVGGGTNTGELFFGEGSRLTVL.